Listed below are T cell receptor beta chains from one sample, sequenced in a study of OX40 agonist ivuxolimab in advanced cancers. Assay used: immunoSEQ multiplex PCR; TCRdb lists only in-frame clones, some missing. Of about 73,000 clones in the sample, roughly 90% are singletons; the top ten hold roughly 10%. Specimen: CD4+ or CD8+ T cells sorted from blood, collected in a trial of the OX40 agonist ivuxolimab. These receptors were taken from an adult with an advanced solid tumor such as melanoma, head and neck, liver or kidney cancer. Each CDR3 is given with its conserved first and last residue. Each record gives: clone size, V gene, D gene, J gene, CDR3 DNA, CDR3 protein. A D gene is named only where the DNA matches it firmly. Size values are once, few and many counts, or a class for expanded clones, and some rows have none.

clone size: -
V gene: TRBV27
D gene: -
J gene: TRBJ1-1
CDR3 DNA: TGTGCCAGCAGTTTATGGGCAGCAGGGAACACTGAAGCTTTCTTT
CDR3 protein: CASSLWAAGNTEAFF

clone size: -
V gene: TRBV29-1
D gene: TRBD2
J gene: TRBJ2-3
CDR3 DNA: TGCAGCGGCTGGACTAGCGGGGGGATTGTAGATACGCAGTATTTT
CDR3 protein: CSGWTSGGIVDTQYF

clone size: -
V gene: TRBV25-1
D gene: -
J gene: TRBJ1-2
CDR3 DNA: TGTGCCAGCGAAACAGGGAGGTATGGCTACACCTTC
CDR3 protein: CASETGRYGYTF

clone size: -
V gene: TRBV9
D gene: -
J gene: TRBJ2-7
CDR3 DNA: TGTGCCAGCAGCCCCAGCGGGACAGTCTACGAGCAGTACTTC
CDR3 protein: CASSPSGTVYEQYF

clone size: -
V gene: TRBV4-1
D gene: -
J gene: TRBJ1-4
CDR3 DNA: TGCGCCAGCAGCTCCATCGCCACGGGAACTAATGAAAAACTGTTTTTT
CDR3 protein: CASSSIATGTNEKLFF

clone size: -
V gene: TRBV6-6
D gene: -
J gene: TRBJ2-7
CDR3 DNA: TGTGCCAGCAGTTACCAAGATTCCTACGAGCAGTACTTC
CDR3 protein: CASSYQDSYEQYF

clone size: -
V gene: TRBV27
D gene: TRBD1
J gene: TRBJ1-2
CDR3 DNA: TGTGCCAGCAGTTTAGGGACAGGGATCGGCTACACCTTC
CDR3 protein: CASSLGTGIGYTF

clone size: -
V gene: TRBV30
D gene: -
J gene: TRBJ1-1
CDR3 DNA: TGTGCCTGGAGTCTCTTTGTAGGCAGCAACACTGAAGCTTTCTTT
CDR3 protein: CAWSLFVGSNTEAFF

clone size: -
V gene: TRBV15
D gene: -
J gene: TRBJ1-4
CDR3 DNA: TGTGCCACCAGCAGTGGACGTCTTCTTAATGAAAAACTGTTTTTT
CDR3 protein: CATSSGRLLNEKLFF

clone size: few
V gene: TRBV6-6
D gene: TRBD1
J gene: TRBJ2-7
CDR3 DNA: TGTGCCAGCAGAACCGGGACAGAACTTTACGAGCAGTACTTC
CDR3 protein: CASRTGTELYEQYF

clone size: -
V gene: TRBV6-5
D gene: -
J gene: TRBJ2-1
CDR3 DNA: TGTGCCAGCACCCCAGACAGGTACAACTACAATGAGCAGTTCTTC
CDR3 protein: CASTPDRYNYNEQFF

clone size: -
V gene: TRBV7-9
D gene: TRBD2
J gene: TRBJ2-5
CDR3 DNA: TGTGCCAGCAGCTTAGCGCAATTAGCGGGGTACGAGACCCAGTACTTC
CDR3 protein: CASSLAQLAGYETQYF

clone size: -
V gene: TRBV6-6
D gene: -
J gene: TRBJ2-7
CDR3 DNA: TGTGCCAGCAGTTACACCCCACCAGGGATGGGCTACGAGCAGTACTTC
CDR3 protein: CASSYTPPGMGYEQYF

clone size: -
V gene: TRBV5-1
D gene: -
J gene: TRBJ1-1
CDR3 DNA: TGCGCCAGCAGCTTTGTAACAGGTGGGGAGTGGTTGGAAGCTTTCTTT
CDR3 protein: CASSFVTGGEWLEAFF

clone size: -
V gene: TRBV5-4
D gene: TRBD1
J gene: TRBJ2-5
CDR3 DNA: TGTGCCAGCAGCTTGGCCCGGACAGGAAAAGAGACCCAGTACTTC
CDR3 protein: CASSLARTGKETQYF

clone size: -
V gene: TRBV27
D gene: TRBD2
J gene: TRBJ2-1
CDR3 DNA: TGTGCCAGCAGTTTTGTAGCGGGGGGGCCTTCCTACAATGAGCAGTTCTTC
CDR3 protein: CASSFVAGGPSYNEQFF

clone size: once
V gene: TRBV7-9
D gene: -
J gene: TRBJ1-1
CDR3 DNA: TGTGCCAGCATAGGGTTGAACACTGAAGCTTTCTTT
CDR3 protein: CASIGLNTEAFF

clone size: -
V gene: TRBV7-6
D gene: TRBD2
J gene: TRBJ2-1
CDR3 DNA: TGTGCCAGCAGCCCCAGCGGGGGGAGCTACAATGAGCAGTTCTTC
CDR3 protein: CASSPSGGSYNEQFF

clone size: -
V gene: TRBV2
D gene: -
J gene: TRBJ2-4
CDR3 DNA: TGTGCCAGCAGGGGCCGGAGAGAGGGGCTCGAAAACATTCAGTACTTC
CDR3 protein: CASRGRREGLENIQYF

clone size: once
V gene: TRBV5-5
D gene: -
J gene: TRBJ1-2
CDR3 DNA: TGTGCCAGCAGCTTCCGGGTCGCAGCTTACAACTATGGCTACACCTTC
CDR3 protein: CASSFRVAAYNYGYTF